These T cell receptor beta chains were read from a single sample in a study of T cell responses to AZD1222 COVID-19 vaccine. The repertoire was sequenced with immunoSEQ multiplex PCR; TCRdb's copy has only in-frame clones and lacks some. Among 150,000 or so clones, about 90% were seen once, and the ten largest hold approximately 2%. The sample in question was peripheral blood, obtained on day 0 of AZD1222 vaccination. The source of these receptors is an adult in good health. Both conserved end residues are part of each CDR3. A D gene is named only where the DNA matches it firmly. The size field is filled for only some rows; it gives once, few, many or a size class.

d_call j_call clone_size v_call cdr3_nt cdr3_aa
TRBD1 TRBJ1-4 . TRBV6-2/TRBV6-3 TGTGCCAGCAGCGGGACAGTGGGCCGCATAAATGAAAAACTGTTTTTT CASSGTVGRINEKLFF
TRBD1 TRBJ1-1 . TRBV3-1/TRBV3-2 TGTGCCAGCAGCCAAGCACCACAGGGGGCGAAAGCTTTCTTT CASSQAPQGAKAFF
. TRBJ1-2 . TRBV27 TGTGCCAGCAGTCCCTCGGCAGGCGGTAATGGCTACACCTTC CASSPSAGGNGYTF
. TRBJ2-7 once TRBV19 TGTGCCTCGGGGGATTCTTCCTACGAGCAGTACTTC CASGDSSYEQYF
. TRBJ1-2 . TRBV24-1 TGTGCCACCAGTGGAGGACAAGGTGGCTACACCTTC CATSGGQGGYTF
TRBD2 TRBJ2-7 . TRBV5-1 TGCGCCAGCAGCCAGGGGACTAGCGGCTCTTACGAGCAGTACTTC CASSQGTSGSYEQYF
. TRBJ1-5 . TRBV27 TGTGCCAGCAGTGCCCGGGACGGACTTAGCAATCAGCCCCAGCATTTT CASSARDGLSNQPQHF
. TRBJ2-1 once TRBV2 TGTGCCAGCAGTGCGACCCCAGCGGCGAGCTCCTACAATGAGCAGTTCTTC CASSATPAASSYNEQFF
. TRBJ1-1 . TRBV19 TGTGCCAGTGCGATAGACACTGAAGCTTTCTTT CASAIDTEAFF
. TRBJ1-1 . TRBV4-1 TGCGCCAGCAGCCAAGAGATTAGGAACACTGAAGCTTTCTTT CASSQEIRNTEAFF
. TRBJ1-2 . TRBV30 TGTGCCTACCGCCCGGCATCGACACCTCTAAACTATGGCTACACCTTC CAYRPASTPLNYGYTF
. TRBJ1-1 . TRBV3-1/TRBV3-2 TGTGCCAGCAGCCAAGATACGTACAGCACTGAAGCTTTCTTT CASSQDTYSTEAFF
. TRBJ1-2 . TRBV28 TGTGCCAGCAGTTTGGCCGGGGGCTATGGCTACACCTTC CASSLAGGYGYTF
TRBD1 TRBJ1-4 . TRBV30 TGTGCCTGGAGGACTGACAGGGGACTGGAAAAACTGTTTTTT CAWRTDRGLEKLFF
. TRBJ1-1 . TRBV9 TGTGCCAGCAGCAACCCGGGCGTTGAAGCTTTCTTT CASSNPGVEAFF
. TRBJ2-7 few TRBV24-1 TGTGCCACCAGTGATTCTGACGGATTACGAGAGCAGTACTTC CATSDSDGLREQYF
TRBD2 TRBJ2-7 once TRBV7-8 TGTGCCAGCAGCCCCTTAGGTGTACGGGAGGGCGACGAGCAGTACTTC CASSPLGVREGDEQYF